The 21 T cell receptor beta chains below were found in one sample sequenced in a study of tumor-infiltrating lymphocytes in primary liver carcinoma (TCRdb year 2017). Without any cell sorting, total RNA and DNA were extracted together from around 18-30 mg of bulk tissue using the AllPrep DNA/RNA mini kit. The instrument given in TCRdb is Illumina HiSeq 2500. A constant-region primer and ProtoScript II reverse transcriptase were used to reverse-transcribe TCRbeta-specific cDNA from around 540 ng total RNA. TCRbeta libraries were built with three nested multiplex PCR rounds, a slightly modified ARM-PCR procedure. The first two PCR rounds used multiplex TRBV1-TRBV30 forward primers with a Cbeta reverse primer, each for 10 cycles. TCRdb redid the processing of the public reads, applying fastp at Q25 and MiXCR, and retained in-frame beta chains. A single entry per CDR3 protein holds the most common genes and DNA from its merged rows. The table for this sample lists 120,000 or so distinct CDR3 sequences; about 59% of them were counted only once. The ten top clones hold around 9.3% of the sample.

Sequenced: liver tumor tissue from sampling region 1. This specimen's cell subset or site label, per the study, means: tumor region T1, superior pole. All receptors come from a woman aged 55 to 70 with primary liver carcinoma and hepatitis B virus infection.

This clonotype has at least ten counts. The chain employs TRBV5-1 and TRBJ1-1, with 7 bases lining up with TRBD1. CDR1 and CDR2 (germline): SGHRS, YFSETQ. The CDR3 spans 16 residues. V was pared by 0 bases and J by 4 bases, with 9 bases of the junction left unmatched. The CDR3 loop is CASSLVTGTVSTEAFF. The CDR3 DNA sequence: TGCGCCAGCAGCTTGGTAACCGGGACAGTCTCCACTGAAGCTTTCTTT.

This clonotype was observed a handful of times. An end of the junction does not agree with germline; a read error may underlie this. This chain links TRBV2 with TRBJ2-3, with no clear D. The CDR3 contains 12 residues. Germline CDR1 and CDR2: SNHLY and FYNNEI. The CDR3 nucleotides are TGTGCCAGCAACGGTCTCTCGGAGACCCAGTACTTT. Amino acid sequence: CASNGLSETQYF.

This rearrangement joins TRBV11-1 to TRBJ1-4, with a weak D call TRBD1 (6 bases). The V end lost 2 bases, the J end lost 16 bases, and 23 bases lay between the germline ends. The CDR3 spans 15 residues. The germline V gene has CDR1 SGHAT and CDR2 FQDESV (reference sequence). This chain's CDR3 is CASSLLQGANEKSFF. The CDR3 nucleotides read TGTGCCAGCAGCTTACTACAGGGAGCTAATGAAAAATCGTTTTTT. The whole variable domain, filled in from reference TRBV11-1 and TRBJ1-4, reads EAEVAQSPRYKITEKSQAVAFWCDPISGHATLYWYRQILGQGPELLVQFQDESVVDDSQLPKDRFSAERLKGVDSTLKIQPAELGDSAMYLCASSLLQGANEKSFFGSGTQLSVL.

J is TRBJ2-7 and V is TRBV18, with 7 bases lining up with TRBD1. This CDR3 contains 16 residues. Germline CDR1 KGHSH, CDR2 LQKENI. V lost 2 bases to trimming and J lost 3 bases; unmatched junction nucleotides: 10. The DNA for the CDR3 is TGTGCCAGCTCACCAGGGACAGTAAATTTGGGCTACGAGCAGTACTTC. Its protein is CASSPGTVNLGYEQYF. Full variable domain (outside the CDR3, taken from reference TRBV18 and TRBJ2-7): NAGVMQNPRHLVRRRGQEARLRCSPMKGHSHVYWYRQLPEEGLKFMVYLQKENIIDESGMPKERFSAEFPKEGPSILRIQQVVRGDSAAYFCASSPGTVNLGYEQYFGPGTRLTVT.

This sequence joins TRBV11-2 and TRBJ2-5, with D possibly matching TRBD2 (5 bases). Trimming took off 5 bases at V and 5 bases at J, with 27 bases between the two ends. The length of the CDR3 is 18 residues. Germline assignment: CDR1 SGHAT and CDR2 FQNNGV. CDR3 region: CASSIIRTSLGMGETQYF. CDR3 DNA: TGTGCCAGCAGCATAATTCGGACGTCCCTCGGGATGGGGGAGACCCAGTACTTC.

The table lists this clonotype with many counts. The CDR3 region has the DNA TGCATCTCTCCTCGGCAGGGGAACAATCAGCCCCAGCATTTT. Translating it yields CISPRQGNNQPQHF. The chain joins TRBV29-1 to TRBJ1-5; tentative D call: TRBD1 (6 bases). The CDR3 is 14 amino acids. CDR1 and CDR2 from the germline V gene are SQVTM and ANQGSEA.

As regards this clonotype: Germline and junction disagree at one end, which may indicate a read error. The CDR3 here is CASSSRDTYDGELLF. In DNA form, the CDR3 reads TGTGCCAGCAGCTCCCGGGACACCTATGACGGGGAGCTGCTTTTT. The gene calls are TRBV5-4 and TRBJ2-2; D is perhaps TRBD1 (6 bases). Germline assignment: CDR1 SGHNT and CDR2 YYREEE (reference sequence). The CDR3 runs 15 residues.

The count of this clonotype is one. The rearrangement uses TRBV2 and TRBJ2-7; maybe TRBD2 (5 bases). Trimming stripped 5 bases from V and 12 bases from J, with 17 bases between. The CDR3 is 12 amino acids. Germline V lookup: CDR1 SNHLY, CDR2 FYNNEI. The CDR3 bases are TGTGCCAGCAGTCGGTTAGGGAAAGAGGGGTACTTC. Translated, it gives CASSRLGKEGYF.

The chain carries TRBV18 and TRBJ2-7; 7 bases are shared with TRBD1. With 3 bases clipped from V and 2 bases from J, the junction kept 7 bases outside the gene matches. The germline V gene has CDR1 KGHSH and CDR2 LQKENI. This CDR3 is built from 15 residues. DNA of the CDR3: TGTGCCAGCTCACCGGGACAGCTCTCAGCCTACGAGCAGTACTTC. It codes for CASSPGQLSAYEQYF.

About this clonotype: At one end, the junction sequence differs from germline, possibly due to a read error. The CDR3 DNA reads TGTGCCGGCGGTTTACAACGTAACACTGAAGCTCTCTTT. The encoded protein is CAGGLQRNTEALF. V and J are TRBV11-2 and TRBJ1-1; no clear D. Germline V gene sequence: CDR1 SGHAT, CDR2 FQNNGV. The CDR3 is made up of 13 amino acids.

The rearrangement links TRBV7-8 to TRBJ2-5; D uncertain. The CDR3 is 15 amino acids. V shed 3 bases and J shed 2 bases, with 13 bases lying between them. CDR1 is SGHVS and CDR2 is FQNEAQ in the germline V gene. CDR3 DNA: TGTGCCAGCAGCTTCATGAAGAGCGCTCAAGAGACCCAGTACTTC. Encoded protein: CASSFMKSAQETQYF.

To note about this clonotype: Sequence at one end of the junction differs from germline and may be a read error. The V call is TRBV5-1, the J call TRBJ2-1; D possibly matches TRBD1 or TRBD2 (5 bases each). Germline V gene sequence: CDR1 SGHRS, CDR2 YFSETQ. The CDR3 totals 15 residues. CDR3 sequence: CASSGSDSSCNEQFF. CDR3 DNA: TGCGCCAGCAGCGGTAGCGACAGCTCCTGCAATGAGCAGTTCTTC.

This chain links TRBV11-2 with TRBJ1-2; possible D gene TRBD1, 6 bases. CDR1 is SGHAT, CDR2 FQNNGV, per germline. Trimming pared 6 bases from V and 4 bases from J, leaving 18 bases between. The length of the CDR3 is 15 residues. As DNA, the CDR3 is TGTGCCAGCAGGTCTACACAGGGAACGGTCTATGGCTACACCTTC. This translates into CASRSTQGTVYGYTF.

This clonotype showed up just once. One end of the junction fails to match germline, which may point to a read error. V gene TRBV10-3 combines with J gene TRBJ2-1; weak D call: TRBD1 (6 bases). The CDR3 covers 16 residues. Germline CDR1 reads ENHRY; CDR2 reads SYGVKD. CDR3: CAIRTGGVTGYNEQLF. The DNA of the CDR3 is TGTGCCATCAGGACAGGTGGAGTCACGGGCTACAATGAGCAGCTCTTC.

This chain links TRBV7-9 with TRBJ2-3, with 7 bases fitting TRBD1. V was clipped by 1 base and J by 5 bases; unmatched bases: 18. Looked up from germline, CDR1 is SEHNR and CDR2 is FQNEAQ (reference sequence). The CDR3 contains 19 residues. This chain's CDR3 is CASSLGSFIRGQRIDTQYF. The CDR3, as DNA: TGTGCCAGCAGCTTAGGATCCTTCATCCGGGGACAGAGAATAGATACGCAGTATTTT.

This clonotype was seen at least ten times. The chain is built from TRBV10-3 and TRBJ2-1; 7 positions match TRBD2. The length of the CDR3 is 15 residues. V trimming: 3 bases; J trimming: 2 bases; junction bases outside the gene matches: 4. The V gene's germline CDR1 is ENHRY and CDR2 SYGVKD. The CDR3 DNA reads TGTGCCATCAGTGAAACGGGAGGAACCTACAATGAGCAGTTCTTC. Encoded protein: CAISETGGTYNEQFF.

This clonotype was seen repeatedly, ten times or more. The chain carries TRBV7-9 and TRBJ1-2, with 10 positions matching TRBD1. Germline loops: CDR1 SEHNR, CDR2 FQNEAQ (reference sequence). Trimming took 4 bases from V and 8 from J; bases not matched to a gene: 10. This CDR3 has 15 residues. This CDR3 is CASSWGQGPKQGYTF. The CDR3 DNA reads as TGTGCCAGCAGCTGGGGACAGGGGCCAAAACAAGGCTACACCTTC.

With regard to this clonotype: Lacking the conserved final phenylalanine or tryptophan, this CDR3 likely reflects a read error. The gene calls are TRBV12-3 or TRBV12-4 and TRBJ2-7; D ambiguous. CDR3 length equals 13 residues. In DNA form, the CDR3 reads TGTCCCAGCAGTATGAGACAAGCCTACGAGCAGTACCTC. This sequence encodes CPSSMRQAYEQYL.

This sequence joins TRBV28 and TRBJ1-2, with 10 positions matching TRBD1. The germline V gene encodes CDR1 MDHEN and CDR2 SYDVKM. V gave up 3 bases and J gave up 4 bases; unmatched junction bases: 5. CDR3 length equals 15 residues. CDR3 sequence (DNA): TGTGCCAGCAGTTTTGGCGGGACAGGGGCCTATGGCTACACCTTC. It codes for CASSFGGTGAYGYTF.

In its sample, this clonotype was seen a few times. This CDR3 is CASSPTGRSYEQYF. The CDR3 DNA reads TGCGCCAGCAGCCCAACAGGACGGTCCTACGAGCAGTACTTC. The chain couples TRBV5-1 to TRBJ2-7; TRBD1 might be the D (5 bases). This CDR3 spans 14 amino acids. V was trimmed by 4 bases and J by 1 base, leaving 12 bases between them. Germline CDR1 reads SGHRS; CDR2 reads YFSETQ.

This clonotype was counted a single time. Germline and junction disagree at one end, which may indicate a read error. This chain joins TRBV7-8 and TRBJ1-6; D gene ambiguous. Germline CDR1 is SGHVS and CDR2 is FQNEAQ. The CDR3 is 13 residues long. The DNA of the CDR3 is TGTGCCAGCAGCCTGACGGCGGATTCACCCCCCCACTTT. It yields the protein CASSLTADSPPHF.